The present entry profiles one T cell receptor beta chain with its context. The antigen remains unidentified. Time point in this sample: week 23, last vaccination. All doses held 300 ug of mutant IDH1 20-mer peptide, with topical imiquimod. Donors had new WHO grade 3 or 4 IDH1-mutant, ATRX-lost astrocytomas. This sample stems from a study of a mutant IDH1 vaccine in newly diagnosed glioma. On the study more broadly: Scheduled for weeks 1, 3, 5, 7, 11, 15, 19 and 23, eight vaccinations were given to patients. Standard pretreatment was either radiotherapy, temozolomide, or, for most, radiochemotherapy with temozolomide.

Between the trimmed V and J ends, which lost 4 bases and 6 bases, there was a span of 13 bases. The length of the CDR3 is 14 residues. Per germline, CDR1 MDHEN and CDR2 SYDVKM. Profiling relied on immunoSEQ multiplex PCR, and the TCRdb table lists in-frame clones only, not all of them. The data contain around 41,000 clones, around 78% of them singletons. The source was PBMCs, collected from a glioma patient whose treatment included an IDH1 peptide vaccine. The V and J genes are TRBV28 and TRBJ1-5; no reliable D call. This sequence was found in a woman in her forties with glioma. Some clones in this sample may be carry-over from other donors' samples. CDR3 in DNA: TGTGCCAGCAGTTCCCCGACGGCTGCTCAGCCCCAGCATTTT. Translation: CASSSPTAAQPQHF. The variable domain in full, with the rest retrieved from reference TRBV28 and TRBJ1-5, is DVKVTQSSRYLVKRTGEKVFLECVQDMDHENMFWYRQDPGLGLRLIYFSYDVKMKEKGDIPEGYSVSREKKERFSLILESASTNQTSMYLCASSSPTAAQPQHFGDGTRLSIL.